These 28 T cell receptor beta chains share one sample of origin, sequenced in a study of CD8 T cells in Susac syndrome (dated by TCRdb to between 2018 and 2021). Library creation used the immunoSEQ multiplex PCR assay. RNA was extracted using the RNeasy kit, and about 0.45 to 1 ug of the RNA was reverse transcribed with random hexamers. The public reads were run again by TCRdb, first through fastp at Q25 and then through MiXCR, and only productive beta chains were kept. Duplicate CDR3 protein sequences are folded into a single record with the most common DNA and genes. Here the sample has 75,000 to 100,000 distinct CDR3 sequences; 85% to 95% occur a single time. The top ten constitute roughly 0.44% of the sample. The sample consisted of CD8+ T cells from PBMCs. The receptors stem from a human donor with Susac syndrome.

The chain recombines TRBV28 with TRBJ2-7, with a tentative D call TRBD2 (6 bases). V lost 2 bases and J 5 bases, leaving 16 bases between the germline ends. Germline V gene sequence: CDR1 MDHEN, CDR2 SYDVKM. This CDR3 region has 15 residues. CDR3 nucleotides: TGTGCCAGCAGTTTAACCGGTGAACTAGCAAACGAGCAGTACTTC. The encoded protein is CASSLTGELANEQYF. Full variable domain (rest looked up from reference TRBV28 and TRBJ2-7): DVKVTQSSRYLVKRTGEKVFLECVQDMDHENMFWYRQDPGLGLRLIYFSYDVKMKEKGDIPEGYSVSREKKERFSLILESASTNQTSMYLCASSLTGELANEQYFGPGTRLTVT.

The rearrangement links TRBV5-6 to TRBJ2-2; no clear D. CDR1 is SGHDT, CDR2 YYEEEE, per germline. The CDR3 has 12 residues. Trimming stripped 0 bases from V and 7 bases from J, with 4 bases between. The CDR3 nucleotides are TGTGCCAGCAGCTTGGGAGGCGGGGAGCTGTTTTTT. It encodes CASSLGGGELFF.

The chain joins TRBV29-1 to TRBJ1-3; the D is unclear. From germline, CDR1 is SQVTM and CDR2 ANQGSEA. V gave up 2 bases and J gave up 2 bases, with 4 bases separating them. This CDR3 comprises 12 residues. CDR3 nucleotides: TGCAGCGTTGAAAAACCTGGAAACACCATATATTTT. This sequence encodes CSVEKPGNTIYF.

The DNA for the CDR3 is TGCAGCGTTTCTCCGAGGGAAATAGCTAACACAGATACGCAGTATTTT. Protein product: CSVSPREIANTDTQYF. V gene TRBV29-1 combines with J gene TRBJ2-3; maybe TRBD2 (5 bases). CDR1 is SQVTM and CDR2 is ANQGSEA in the germline V gene. The V gene lost 5 bases and the J gene lost 2 bases, with 20 bases spanning the gap. The CDR3 is 16 amino acids.

J is TRBJ2-1 and V is TRBV7-3; either TRBD1 or TRBD2 may fit D (5 bases each). V shed 0 bases and J shed 8 bases, with 20 bases lying between them. CDR1 and CDR2 (germline): SGHTA, FQGTGA. The CDR3 consists of 17 residues. The chain's CDR3 is CASSLTGPFNGRDEQFF. DNA for the CDR3: TGTGCCAGCAGCTTAACGGGACCCTTTAACGGGCGGGATGAGCAGTTCTTC.

The chain uses TRBV28 and TRBJ2-1, with TRBD2 matching over 11 bases. The CDR3 has 16 residues. Germline CDR1 is MDHEN and CDR2 is SYDVKM. Unmatched junction bases numbered 7, after V lost 5 bases and J lost 4 bases. The CDR3 is CASSTLTSGDYNEQFF. In DNA form, the CDR3 reads TGTGCCAGCAGTACCCTGACTAGCGGGGATTACAATGAGCAGTTCTTC.

For the CDR3, the DNA is TGTGCCAGCAGTTCCGGGACTTTCAAGTACTTC. Protein sequence: CASSSGTFKYF. The chain employs TRBV12-3 or TRBV12-4 and TRBJ2-7, with a weak D call TRBD2 (6 bases). Between the trimmed V and J ends, which lost 4 bases and 11 bases, there was a span of 12 bases. The CDR3 spans 11 residues.

The CDR3 region has the DNA TGTGCCAGCAGCCAAGGTGGGGGCGGCTACACCTTC. Its protein is CASSQGGGGYTF. The chain is built from TRBV3-1 and TRBJ1-2; D possibly corresponds to TRBD1 (6 bases). The CDR3 totals 12 residues. V was trimmed by 1 base and J by 8 bases, leaving 8 bases between them. Germline V gene sequence: CDR1 LGHDT, CDR2 YNNKEL (reference sequence).

V gene TRBV29-1 combines with J gene TRBJ2-1; no firm D call. The V end was cut by 5 bases, the J end by 0 bases, with 14 bases between. This CDR3 spans 15 amino acids. Germline-derived CDR1 and CDR2 are SQVTM and ANQGSEA. CDR3 nucleotides: TGCAGCGTTTCTTTATGGGCGAGCTCCTACAATGAGCAGTTCTTC. It is translated as CSVSLWASSYNEQFF.

The chain employs TRBV7-6 and TRBJ1-1; D is uncertain. V lost 5 bases, J lost 7 bases, and 14 bases lay in between. Germline CDR1 reads SGHVS; CDR2 reads FNYEAQ. The CDR3 has 13 residues. This chain's CDR3 is CASSRSEQGEAFF. The CDR3 region has the DNA TGTGCCAGCAGCCGATCTGAGCAAGGTGAAGCTTTCTTT. The complete variable domain, with remaining parts taken from reference TRBV7-6 and TRBJ1-1, reads GAGVSQSPRYKVTKRGQDVALRCDPISGHVSLYWYRQALGQGPEFLTYFNYEAQQDKSGLPNDRFSAERPEGSISTLTIQRTEQRDSAMYRCASSRSEQGEAFFGQGTRLTVV.

The chain employs TRBV7-9 and TRBJ2-7; TRBD1 might be the D (5 bases). Germline assignment: CDR1 SEHNR and CDR2 FQNEAQ (reference sequence). This CDR3 region has 15 residues. V shed 5 bases and J shed 1 base, with 15 bases lying between them. The chain's CDR3 is CASSPPSAGSYEQYF. The CDR3 DNA sequence: TGTGCCAGCAGCCCCCCTAGTGCAGGGTCCTACGAGCAGTACTTC.

This clonotype was picked up one time. The chain uses TRBV20-1 and TRBJ2-1; the D gene is possibly TRBD2 (6 bases). Looked up from germline, CDR1 is DFQATT and CDR2 is SNEGSKA (reference sequence). The CDR3 has 15 residues. With 0 bases removed from V and 0 bases from J, the gap between germline ends came to 9 bases. Here the CDR3 reads CSARDPGSSYNEQFF. The CDR3 DNA reads as TGCAGTGCTAGAGATCCCGGGAGCTCCTACAATGAGCAGTTCTTC.

The chain carries TRBV20-1 and TRBJ2-7; 8 positions agree with TRBD2. CDR1 is DFQATT and CDR2 is SNEGSKA in the germline V gene (reference sequence). Unmatched junction bases numbered 4, after V lost 0 bases and J lost 0 bases. The CDR3 runs 15 residues. The CDR3 sequence is CSARDLSGASYEQYF. CDR3 bases: TGCAGTGCTAGAGATCTTAGCGGGGCCTCCTACGAGCAGTACTTC.

The chain joins TRBV29-1 to TRBJ1-2; 8 positions agree with TRBD1. CDR3 length: 14 amino acids. With 4 bases clipped from V and 7 bases from J, the junction kept 11 bases outside the gene matches. The germline CDR1 and CDR2 sequences are SQVTM and ANQGSEA. CDR3: CSVGPTGALSGYTF. In DNA form, the CDR3 reads TGCAGCGTTGGTCCGACAGGGGCCTTATCTGGCTACACCTTC.

The chain has TRBV20-1 and TRBJ2-3; possibly TRBD2 for D (6 bases). Trimming pared 3 bases from V and 0 bases from J, leaving 19 bases between. The CDR3 runs to 17 residues. Germline assignment: CDR1 DFQATT and CDR2 SNEGSKA (reference sequence). This CDR3 reads CSASPRGIAVSTDTQYF. CDR3 nucleotide sequence: TGCAGTGCTAGTCCACGGGGGATAGCTGTTAGCACAGATACGCAGTATTTT.

The chain has TRBV29-1 and TRBJ2-1; TRBD2 agrees at 13 bases. The length of the CDR3 is 15 residues. Germline CDR1 is SQVTM and CDR2 is ANQGSEA. Trimming removed 3 bases from V and 7 bases from J; junction bases left unmatched: 6. The CDR3: CSVDFGTSGINEQFF. CDR3 in DNA: TGCAGCGTTGATTTCGGGACTAGCGGGATTAATGAGCAGTTCTTC.

This clonotype appeared once. V gene TRBV20-1 combines with J gene TRBJ1-1; D perhaps matches TRBD1 (5 bases). The CDR3 covers 11 residues. Germline lookup yields CDR1 DFQATT and CDR2 SNEGSKA (reference sequence). The V end was cut by 0 bases, the J end by 10 bases, with 9 bases between. The CDR3 here is CSAREGPGAFF. CDR3 bases: TGCAGTGCTAGAGAGGGGCCCGGAGCTTTCTTT.

J is TRBJ2-3 and V is TRBV29-1; 7 positions match TRBD2. Germline loops: CDR1 SQVTM, CDR2 ANQGSEA. Trimming cost V 0 bases and J 2 bases; bases outside gene matches: 8. The CDR3 contains 16 residues. The CDR3 spells CSVEDLERGYTDTQYF. CDR3 DNA sequence: TGCAGCGTTGAAGATTTGGAGCGGGGATACACAGATACGCAGTATTTT.

The sample holds a few counts of this clonotype. The chain carries TRBV13 and TRBJ2-5, with 10 nucleotides matching TRBD2. The CDR3 sequence is 17 residues long. The germline V gene has CDR1 PRHDT and CDR2 FYEKMQ (reference sequence). V dropped 3 bases and J dropped 0; count of bases not matched to a gene: 7. The DNA of the CDR3 is TGTGCCAGCAGCTTCACCACGAGCGGGAGGGACCAAGAGACCCAGTACTTC. Translation: CASSFTTSGRDQETQYF.

The chain combines TRBV29-1 with TRBJ2-3, with D perhaps assigned TRBD1 or TRBD2 (6 bases each). Between the trimmed V and J ends, which lost 1 base and 4 bases, there was a span of 9 bases. There are 13 residues in the CDR3. Germline V gives CDR1 SQVTM, CDR2 ANQGSEA. The CDR3 here is CSVEGRGPDTQYF. The CDR3 coding sequence is TGCAGCGTTGAAGGACGGGGGCCAGATACGCAGTATTTT.

This clonotype was seen a single time. V gene TRBV13 combines with J gene TRBJ2-1, with 8 bases fitting TRBD2. This CDR3 spans 18 amino acids. Germline V gives CDR1 PRHDT, CDR2 FYEKMQ (reference sequence). Trimming took 5 bases from V and 0 from J; bases not matched to a gene: 12. CDR3 region: CASSQDQTGTSSYNEQFF. DNA of the CDR3: TGTGCCAGCAGCCAAGACCAAACCGGGACTAGCTCCTACAATGAGCAGTTCTTC.

J is TRBJ2-1 and V is TRBV5-6; the D call may be TRBD1 or TRBD2 (5 bases each). V was clipped by 5 bases and J by 0 bases, with 9 bases between them. CDR3 length: 14 amino acids. The germline CDR1 and CDR2 sequences are SGHDT and YYEEEE. The CDR3 sequence: CASSFGGSYNEQFF. CDR3 coding DNA: TGTGCCAGCAGTTTTGGGGGCTCCTACAATGAGCAGTTCTTC.

The V gene is TRBV9, the J gene TRBJ2-1, with unresolved D. V was pared by 3 bases and J by 5 bases, with 3 bases between. CDR1 SGDLS and CDR2 YYNGEE come from the germline V gene. The CDR3 runs to 11 residues. CDR3 nucleotides: TGTGCCAGCAGCGAGGACAATGAGCAGTTCTTC. This gives the protein CASSEDNEQFF.

This chain links TRBV5-1 with TRBJ2-7; D may correspond to TRBD1 or TRBD2 (5 bases each). The CDR3 covers 14 residues. Per germline, CDR1 SGHRS and CDR2 YFSETQ. V was clipped by 4 bases and J by 0 bases, with 11 bases between them. The CDR3, as DNA: TGCGCCAGCAGCCAAGACAGCGGCTCCTACGAGCAGTACTTC. Encoded protein: CASSQDSGSYEQYF.

This chain connects TRBV30 to TRBJ2-2, with 10 bases that match TRBD2. J was trimmed by 8 bases and V by 8 bases; bases with no gene match: 8. The CDR3 length is 13 residues. In germline, CDR1 is GTSNPN, CDR2 SVGIG (reference sequence). CDR3 nucleotide sequence: TGTGCCCTTAGCGGGAGGTCCGGGGGGGAGCTGTTTTTT. Translated: CALSGRSGGELFF.

CDR3 coding DNA: TGCGCCAGCAGCCAAGATTGGGGACAGCGATACGAGCAGTACTTC. The encoded protein is CASSQDWGQRYEQYF. V and J are TRBV4-1 and TRBJ2-7; 7 bases fit TRBD1. The germline CDR1 and CDR2 sequences are MGHRA and YSYEKL. The trim removed 0 bases at V and 4 bases at J, leaving 6 bases unmatched. This CDR3 is 15 amino acids long.

This chain connects TRBV10-2 to TRBJ2-7; 8 bases are shared with TRBD2. The junction had 3 bases not matched to a gene; V was cut back by 3 bases and J by 2 bases. The germline gives CDR1 WSHSY, CDR2 SAAADI. The CDR3 is 14 residues long. CDR3 amino acids: CASSELAETYEQYF. The CDR3 bases are TGCGCCAGCAGTGAACTAGCGGAGACCTACGAGCAGTACTTC.

The chain is built from TRBV29-1 and TRBJ2-2; 8 nucleotides match TRBD1. The CDR3 loop spans 16 amino acids. The V gene's germline CDR1 is SQVTM and CDR2 ANQGSEA. V dropped 5 bases and J dropped 1; count of bases not matched to a gene: 9. CDR3 in amino acids: CSVQKDGTGNTGELFF. The CDR3 bases are TGCAGCGTTCAGAAAGATGGGACAGGGAACACCGGGGAGCTGTTTTTT.